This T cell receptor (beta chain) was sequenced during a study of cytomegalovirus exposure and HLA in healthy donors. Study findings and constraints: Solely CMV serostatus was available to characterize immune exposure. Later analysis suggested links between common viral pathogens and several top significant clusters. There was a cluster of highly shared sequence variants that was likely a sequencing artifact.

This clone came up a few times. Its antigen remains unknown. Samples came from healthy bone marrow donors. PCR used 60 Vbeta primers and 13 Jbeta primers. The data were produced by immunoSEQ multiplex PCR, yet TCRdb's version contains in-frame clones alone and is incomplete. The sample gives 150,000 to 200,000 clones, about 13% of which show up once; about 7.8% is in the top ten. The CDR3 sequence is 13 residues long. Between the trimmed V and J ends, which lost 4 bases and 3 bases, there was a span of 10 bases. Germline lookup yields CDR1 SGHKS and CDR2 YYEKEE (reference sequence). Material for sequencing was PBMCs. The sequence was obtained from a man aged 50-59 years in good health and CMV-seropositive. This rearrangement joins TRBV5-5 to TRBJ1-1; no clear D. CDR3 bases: TGTGCCAGCAGCCCCCAGGTCTACACTGAAGCTTTCTTT. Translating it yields CASSPQVYTEAFF.